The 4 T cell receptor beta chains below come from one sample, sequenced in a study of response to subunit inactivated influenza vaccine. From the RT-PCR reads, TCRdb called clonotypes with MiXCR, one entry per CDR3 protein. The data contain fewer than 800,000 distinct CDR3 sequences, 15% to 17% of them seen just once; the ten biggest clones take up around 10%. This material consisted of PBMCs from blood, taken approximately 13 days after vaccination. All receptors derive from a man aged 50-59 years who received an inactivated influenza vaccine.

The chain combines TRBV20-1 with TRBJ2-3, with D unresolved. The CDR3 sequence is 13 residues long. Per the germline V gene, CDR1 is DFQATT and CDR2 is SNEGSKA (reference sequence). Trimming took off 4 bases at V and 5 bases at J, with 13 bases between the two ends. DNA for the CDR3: TGCAGTGCTACCCGGGCGGTGGAAGATACGCAGTATTTT. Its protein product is CSATRAVEDTQYF.

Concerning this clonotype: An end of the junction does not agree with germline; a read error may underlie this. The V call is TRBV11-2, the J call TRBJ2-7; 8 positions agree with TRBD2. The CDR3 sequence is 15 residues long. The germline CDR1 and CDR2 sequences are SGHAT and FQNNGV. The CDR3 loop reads CASRGAGGAYGEQYF. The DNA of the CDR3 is TGTGCTAGCAGAGGGGCGGGAGGCGCCTACGGCGAGCAGTACTTC. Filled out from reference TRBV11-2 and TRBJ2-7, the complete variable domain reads EAGVAQSPRYKIIEKRQSVAFWCNPISGHATLYWYQQILGQGPKLLIQFQNNGVVDDSQLPKDRFSAERLKGVDSTLKIQPAKLEDSAVYLCASRGAGGAYGEQYFGPGTRLTVT.

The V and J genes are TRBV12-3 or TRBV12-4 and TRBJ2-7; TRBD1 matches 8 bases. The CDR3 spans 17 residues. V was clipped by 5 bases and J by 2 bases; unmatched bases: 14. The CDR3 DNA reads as TGTGCCAGCAGTCCATCTCGGACAGGGCTCTTCACCTACGAGCAGTACTTC. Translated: CASSPSRTGLFTYEQYF.

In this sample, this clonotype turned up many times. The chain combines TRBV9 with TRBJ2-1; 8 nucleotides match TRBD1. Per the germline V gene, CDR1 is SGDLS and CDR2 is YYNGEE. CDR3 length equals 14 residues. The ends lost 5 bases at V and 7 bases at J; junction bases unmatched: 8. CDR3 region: CASSAGGASNEQFF. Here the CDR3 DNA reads TGTGCCAGCAGTGCAGGGGGCGCGAGTAATGAGCAGTTCTTC.